This T cell receptor (beta chain) was profiled in a study of T and B cells in COVID-19 patients. The wider study: Comorbidities linked to unfavorable COVID-19 outcome were present in about 90% of the roughly 20 active-infection patients.

Points from the study as a whole: Sorted SARS-CoV-2-responsive or tetramer+ T cells and CD4+, regulatory and CD8+ subsets were not yet sequenced.

TRB was amplified from about 260-540 ng of blood genomic DNA. CDR1 and CDR2 from the germline V gene are LNHDA and SQIVND (reference sequence). The CDR3 has 16 amino acids. V dropped 5 bases and J dropped 8 bases, with 22 bases sitting between them. Multiplex PCR with BIOMED2 TRB-A/B primer pools amplified TRB rearrangements. One entry per CDR3 protein results from TCRdb running MiXCR on the multiplex PCR reads. Here the sample spans 9,900 or so distinct CDR3 sequences, roughly a third being singletons. By share of the sample, this clonotype is medium-sized (0.01 to 0.1%). The antigen is undetermined. This chain connects TRBV19 to TRBJ2-1, with a tentative D call TRBD2 (5 bases). The sample consisted of blood. This receptor was obtained from a human donor with active COVID-19. The CDR3 here is CASSPGGRRGPDEQFF. DNA for the CDR3: TGTGCCAGTAGTCCAGGCGGAAGGAGAGGGCCAGATGAGCAGTTCTTC. Variable domain in full (rest from reference TRBV19 and TRBJ2-1): DGGITQSPKYLFRKEGQNVTLSCEQNLNHDAMYWYRQDPGQGLRLIYYSQIVNDFQKGDIAEGYSVSREKKESFPLTVTSAQKNPTAFYLCASSPGGRRGPDEQFFGPGTRLTVL.